This T cell receptor beta chain was documented in a study of circulating CD8 cells and anti-PD-1 response in melanoma. Study-level background: Every 2 weeks, patients got 3 mg/kg nivolumab intravenously.

The QIAseq Immune Repertoire TCR panel built the libraries from approximately 15 ng of total RNA. TCRdb reanalysed the reads using MiXCR and keeps one entry per CDR3 protein. The repertoire has about 530 distinct CDR3 sequences, roughly 6.5% of them found once; the top ten carry roughly 27%. Germline V lookup: CDR1 SQVTM, CDR2 ANQGSEA. Trimming at V came to 0 bases and at J to 5 bases, leaving 11 bases not matched to a gene. This CDR3 is built from 16 residues. In this sample, this clonotype is large (0.1 to 1%). Sorting of live CD3+CD8+TCRalphabeta+ cells by PD-1 and/or TIGIT gave four subsets. Sequences were derived from CD8+ T cells from PBMCs, sampled at baseline or after one month of anti-PD-1 therapy (not recorded which). V is TRBV29-1 and J is TRBJ2-5; 8 nucleotides line up with TRBD1. This TCR came from a human donor with melanoma. CDR3 sequence: CSVEDLGDRGSETQYF. CDR3 DNA sequence: TGCAGCGTTGAAGATCTGGGAGACAGGGGTTCGGAGACCCAGTACTTC.